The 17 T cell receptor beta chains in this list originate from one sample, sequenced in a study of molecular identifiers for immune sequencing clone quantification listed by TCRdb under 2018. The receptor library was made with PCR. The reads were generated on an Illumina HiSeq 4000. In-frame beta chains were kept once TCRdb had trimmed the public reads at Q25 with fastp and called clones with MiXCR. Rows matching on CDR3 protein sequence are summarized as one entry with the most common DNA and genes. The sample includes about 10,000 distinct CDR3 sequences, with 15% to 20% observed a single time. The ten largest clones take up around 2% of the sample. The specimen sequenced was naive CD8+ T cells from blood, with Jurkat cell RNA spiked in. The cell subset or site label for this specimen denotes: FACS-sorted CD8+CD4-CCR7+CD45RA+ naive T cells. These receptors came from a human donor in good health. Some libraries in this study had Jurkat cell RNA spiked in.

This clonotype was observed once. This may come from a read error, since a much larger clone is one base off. Here the CDR3 DNA reads TGTGCCTGGAGACCTGGGGGGGGTGAAGCTTTCTTT. It translates to CAWRPGGGEAFF. The chain employs TRBV30 and TRBJ1-1, with D possibly being TRBD1 (5 bases). With 3 bases removed from V and 7 bases from J, the gap between germline ends came to 12 bases. Germline CDR1 GTSNPN, CDR2 SVGIG (reference sequence). This CDR3 contains 12 residues.

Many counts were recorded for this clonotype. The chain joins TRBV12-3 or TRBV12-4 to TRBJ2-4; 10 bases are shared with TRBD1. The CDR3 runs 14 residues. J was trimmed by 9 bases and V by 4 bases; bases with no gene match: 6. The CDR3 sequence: CASSYGTGVGIQYF. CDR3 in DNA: TGTGCCAGCAGTTATGGGACAGGGGTGGGCATTCAGTACTTC.

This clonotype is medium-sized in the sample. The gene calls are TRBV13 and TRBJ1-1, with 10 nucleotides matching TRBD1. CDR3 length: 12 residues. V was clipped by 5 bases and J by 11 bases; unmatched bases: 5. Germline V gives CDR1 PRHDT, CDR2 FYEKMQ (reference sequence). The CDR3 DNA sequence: TGTGCCAGCAGCCAAGGGACAGGGGAGGCTTTCTTT. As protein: CASSQGTGEAFF.

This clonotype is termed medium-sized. The DNA for the CDR3 is TGTGCCAGCAGCTTAGATTCCCGAGGGCAGTTCTTC. The encoded protein is CASSLDSRGQFF. The chain recombines TRBV11-2 with TRBJ2-1; no reliable D call. The CDR3 is made up of 12 amino acids. Trimming took off 0 bases at V and 12 bases at J, with 9 bases between the two ends. Germline V CDR1 and CDR2: SGHAT, FQNNGV.

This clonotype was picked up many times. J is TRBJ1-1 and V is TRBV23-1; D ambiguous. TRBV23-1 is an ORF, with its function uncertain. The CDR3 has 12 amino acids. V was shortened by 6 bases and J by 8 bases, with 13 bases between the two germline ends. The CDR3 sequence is CASSQNTTEAFF. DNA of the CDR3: TGCGCCAGCAGCCAAAACACCACGGAAGCTTTCTTT.

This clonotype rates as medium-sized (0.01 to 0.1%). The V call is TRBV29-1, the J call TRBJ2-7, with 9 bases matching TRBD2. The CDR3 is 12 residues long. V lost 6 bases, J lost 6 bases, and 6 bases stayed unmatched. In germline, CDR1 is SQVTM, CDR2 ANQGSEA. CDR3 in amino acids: CSVLRGGGEQYF. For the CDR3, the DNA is TGCAGCGTCCTGCGGGGGGGGGGCGAGCAGTACTTC.

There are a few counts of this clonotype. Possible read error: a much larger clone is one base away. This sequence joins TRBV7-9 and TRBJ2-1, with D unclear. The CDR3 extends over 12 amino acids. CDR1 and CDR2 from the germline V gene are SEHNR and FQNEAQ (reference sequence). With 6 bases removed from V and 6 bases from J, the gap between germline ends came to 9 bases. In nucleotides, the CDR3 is TGTGCCAGCAGAACCATCTGCAATGAGCAGTTCTTC. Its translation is CASRTICNEQFF.

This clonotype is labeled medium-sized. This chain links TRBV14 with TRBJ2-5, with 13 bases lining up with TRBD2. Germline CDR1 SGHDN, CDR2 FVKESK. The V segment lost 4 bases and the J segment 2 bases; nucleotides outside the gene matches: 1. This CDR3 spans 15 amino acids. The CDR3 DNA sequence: TGTGCCAGCAGCCCGGGACTAGCGGGACAAGAGACCCAGTACTTC. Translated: CASSPGLAGQETQYF.

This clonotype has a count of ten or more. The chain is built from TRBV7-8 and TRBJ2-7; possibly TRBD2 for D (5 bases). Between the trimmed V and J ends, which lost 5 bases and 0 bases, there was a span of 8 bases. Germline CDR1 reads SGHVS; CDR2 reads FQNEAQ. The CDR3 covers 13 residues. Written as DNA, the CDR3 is TGTGCCAGCAGCAAGACTACCTCCTACGAGCAGTACTTC. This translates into CASSKTTSYEQYF.

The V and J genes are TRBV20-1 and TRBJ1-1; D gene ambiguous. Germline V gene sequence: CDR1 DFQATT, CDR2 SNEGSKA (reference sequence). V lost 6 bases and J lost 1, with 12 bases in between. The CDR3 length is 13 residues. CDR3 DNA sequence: TGCAGTGCCAGCCCAATGGAGAACACTGAAGCTTTCTTT. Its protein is CSASPMENTEAFF.

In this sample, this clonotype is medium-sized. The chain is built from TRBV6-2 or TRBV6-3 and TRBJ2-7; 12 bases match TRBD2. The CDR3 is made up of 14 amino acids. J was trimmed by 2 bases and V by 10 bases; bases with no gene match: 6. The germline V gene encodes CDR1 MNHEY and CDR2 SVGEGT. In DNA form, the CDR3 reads TGTGCCACCAGCACTAGCGGGAGGACCTACGAGCAGTACTTC. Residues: CATSTSGRTYEQYF.

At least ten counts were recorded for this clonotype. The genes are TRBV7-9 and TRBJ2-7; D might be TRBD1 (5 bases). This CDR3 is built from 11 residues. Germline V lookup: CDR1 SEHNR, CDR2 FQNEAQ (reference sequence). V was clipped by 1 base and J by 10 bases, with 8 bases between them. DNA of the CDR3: TGTGCCAGCAGCTTAGGCAGGGAACAGTACTTC. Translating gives CASSLGREQYF.

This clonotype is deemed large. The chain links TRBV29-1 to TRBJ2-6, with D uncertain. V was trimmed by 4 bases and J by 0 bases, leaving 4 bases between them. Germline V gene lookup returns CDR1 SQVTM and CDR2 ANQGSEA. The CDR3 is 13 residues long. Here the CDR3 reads CSVVHSGANVLTF. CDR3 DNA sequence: TGCAGCGTTGTTCACTCTGGGGCCAACGTCCTGACTTTC.

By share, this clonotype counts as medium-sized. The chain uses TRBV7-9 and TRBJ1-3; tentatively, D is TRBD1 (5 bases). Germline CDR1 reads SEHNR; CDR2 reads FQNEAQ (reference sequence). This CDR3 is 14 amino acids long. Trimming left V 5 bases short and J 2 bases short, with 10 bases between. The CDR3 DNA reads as TGTGCCAGCAGCCACGGGGCAACTGGAAACACCATATATTTT. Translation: CASSHGATGNTIYF. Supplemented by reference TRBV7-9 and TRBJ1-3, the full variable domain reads DTGVSQNPRHKITKRGQNVTFRCDPISEHNRLYWYRQTLGQGPEFLTYFQNEAQLEKSRLLSDRFSAERPKGSFSTLEIQRTEQGDSAMYLCASSHGATGNTIYFGEGSWLTVV.

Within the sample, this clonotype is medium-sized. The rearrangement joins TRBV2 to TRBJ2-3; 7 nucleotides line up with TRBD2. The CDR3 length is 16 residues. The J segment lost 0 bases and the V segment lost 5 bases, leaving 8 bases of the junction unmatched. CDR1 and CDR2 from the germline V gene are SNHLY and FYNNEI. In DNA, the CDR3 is TGTGCCAGCAGTTCCTTACTAGCGACTAGCACAGATACGCAGTATTTT. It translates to CASSSLLATSTDTQYF.

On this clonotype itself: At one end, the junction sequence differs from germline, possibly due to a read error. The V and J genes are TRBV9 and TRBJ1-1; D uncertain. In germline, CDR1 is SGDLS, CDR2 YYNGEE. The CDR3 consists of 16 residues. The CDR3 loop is CASSTSADGRVTEALF. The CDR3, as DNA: TGTGCCAGCAGCACATCTGCAGACGGACGGGTCACTGAAGCTCTCTTT.

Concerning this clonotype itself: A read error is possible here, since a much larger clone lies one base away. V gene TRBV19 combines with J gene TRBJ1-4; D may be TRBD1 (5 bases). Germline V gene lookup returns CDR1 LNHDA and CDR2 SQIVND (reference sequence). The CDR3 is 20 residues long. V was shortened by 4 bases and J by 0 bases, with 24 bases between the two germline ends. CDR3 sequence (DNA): TGTGCCAGTAGTACCTTAATCCCGTACGGGGACGGGGCAACTAATGAAAAACTGTTTTTT. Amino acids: CASSTLIPYGDGATNEKLFF. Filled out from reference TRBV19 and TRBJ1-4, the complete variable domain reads DGGITQSPKYLFRKEGQNVTLSCEQNLNHDAMYWYRQDPGQGLRLIYYSQIVNDFQKGDIAEGYSVSREKKESFPLTVTSAQKNPTAFYLCASSTLIPYGDGATNEKLFFGSGTQLSVL.